The present entry profiles one T cell receptor (beta chain) with its context. Its antigen target is currently unknown. Nothing much larger sits one base from this clone, and base qualities are not available. Inclusive of the bounding cysteine and phenylalanine, the CDR3 is 14 residues long. Only the CDR3 region is kept as DNA, spanning 42 bases read in frame from base 1. CDR1 and CDR2 were assigned from the germline V gene as SQVTM and ANQGSEA. V is reduced by 5 bases and J by 0 bases, leaving a spacing of 13 bases between them. The sample is drawn from a study of blood T cell repertoires in COVID-19 (dated by TCRdb to 2019 to 2021). General notes on the study: Samples covering the acute and convalescent phases of COVID-19 were provided by collaborators in the United States, Italy and Spain. The prospective study material was composed of cDNA or gDNA derived from T cells, B-cell-depleted T cells, or PBMCs. Samples came from the ongoing ImmuneRACE study (first 160 participants) plus 1,254 subjects from 6 global collaborators. The repertoires were released in a freely available public database meant as a resource for research on the immune response to SARS-CoV-2. The sample metadata nearly always contained a de-identified subject ID, COVID-19 status, age in years and sex. Deeply sampled blood TCRbeta repertoires from subjects exposed to, actively infected with, or recovered from COVID-19 were included in the dataset. HLA class I and class II types, where available, came from metadata supplied by the sample provider rather than from assay-based typing. What the research found in general, with its limitations: How much clinical and demographic metadata was included differed by source and by participant, and the metadata was provided uncurated.

Another Seattle source contributed samples from volunteer blood donors who had recovered from COVID-19. Each collaborating institution followed its own protocols to collect whole blood in K2EDTA tubes. For TCRbeta analysis, collaborators shipped samples as frozen whole blood, isolated PBMCs, or DNA extracted from either of those sample types. TCRbeta CDR3 regions were amplified from genomic DNA using the immunoSEQ Assay, a bias-controlled multiplex PCR. As for how the authors treated the data: Within the assay, amplification of reference gene primers was used to estimate how many nucleated cells each sample contained. To quantify the absolute abundance of each unique TCRbeta CDR3 rearrangement, sequence reads were collapsed and filtered. For each sample, productive Simpson clonality was calculated as the square root of Simpson's diversity index across productive rearrangements. What TCRdb holds here is the immuneACCESS table cut down to in-frame rearrangements. Part of the clones is not present; checked against another copy, under half of the missing clones reflect an unresolved V gene, and the others are unexplained. V, J and clone size reflect that table, while D and trimming were determined from the DNA. The sample table shows around 370,000 clones, and about 90% are seen once. The top ten clones comprise roughly 3.4% of the sample.

This receptor was obtained from a woman in her late teens or twenties who had recovered from COVID-19. The receptor chain draws on TRBV29-1 and TRBJ1-1; TRBD1 is a possible D gene, resting on 5 matching bases. Sequenced sample: peripheral blood. The nucleotide sequence is TGCAGCGTTCAAAGGGGCACATTGAACACTGAAGCTTTCTTT. This translates into CSVQRGTLNTEAFF.